This TCR beta chain is from a study of identifying expanded T cells in peripheral blood. Clones were sequenced by immunoSEQ multiplex PCR, and TCRdb holds only the in-frame ones, with some missing. The table shows around 100,000 clones, with 80% to 90% occurring only once. The V end lost 5 bases, the J end lost 4 bases, and 12 bases lay between the germline ends. The CDR3 covers 14 residues. Per germline, CDR1 SGHAT and CDR2 FQNNGV. Sequencing was done on a sample of blood. The receptor comes from a person aged 18 to 69 in good health. This chain joins TRBV11-2 and TRBJ1-3; perhaps TRBD1 as D (5 bases). The CDR3 sequence is CASSIGAGGNTIYF. CDR3 DNA: TGTGCCAGCAGCATCGGGGCAGGCGGAAACACCATATATTTT.